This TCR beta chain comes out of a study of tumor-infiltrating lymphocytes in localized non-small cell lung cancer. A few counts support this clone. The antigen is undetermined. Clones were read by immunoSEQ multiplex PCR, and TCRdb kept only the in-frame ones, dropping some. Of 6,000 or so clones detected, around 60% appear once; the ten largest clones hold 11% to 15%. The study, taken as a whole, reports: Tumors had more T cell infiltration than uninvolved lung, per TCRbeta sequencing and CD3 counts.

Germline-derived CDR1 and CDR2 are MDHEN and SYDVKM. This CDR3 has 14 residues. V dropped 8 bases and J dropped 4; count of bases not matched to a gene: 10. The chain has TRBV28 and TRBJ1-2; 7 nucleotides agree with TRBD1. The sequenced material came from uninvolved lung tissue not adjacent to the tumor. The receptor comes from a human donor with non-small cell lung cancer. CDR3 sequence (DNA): TGTGCCAGCTACCCAAGACAGGGCTTCTATGGCTACACCTTC. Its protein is CASYPRQGFYGYTF.